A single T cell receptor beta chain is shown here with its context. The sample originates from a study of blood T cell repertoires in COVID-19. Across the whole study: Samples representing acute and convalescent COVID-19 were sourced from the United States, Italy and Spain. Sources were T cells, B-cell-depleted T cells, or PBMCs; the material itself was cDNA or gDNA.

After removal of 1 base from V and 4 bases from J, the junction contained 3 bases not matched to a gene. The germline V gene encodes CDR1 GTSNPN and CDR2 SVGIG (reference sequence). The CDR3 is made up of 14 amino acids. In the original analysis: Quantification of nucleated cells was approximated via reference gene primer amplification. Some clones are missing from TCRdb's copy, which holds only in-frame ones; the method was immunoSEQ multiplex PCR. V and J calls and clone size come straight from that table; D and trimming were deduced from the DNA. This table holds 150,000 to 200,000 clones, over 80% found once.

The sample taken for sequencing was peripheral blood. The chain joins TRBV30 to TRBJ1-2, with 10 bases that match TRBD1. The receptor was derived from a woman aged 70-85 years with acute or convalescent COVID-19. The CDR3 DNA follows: TGTGCCTGGAGTGCGGGGGACAGGGGCTATGGCTACACCTTC. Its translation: CAWSAGDRGYGYTF.